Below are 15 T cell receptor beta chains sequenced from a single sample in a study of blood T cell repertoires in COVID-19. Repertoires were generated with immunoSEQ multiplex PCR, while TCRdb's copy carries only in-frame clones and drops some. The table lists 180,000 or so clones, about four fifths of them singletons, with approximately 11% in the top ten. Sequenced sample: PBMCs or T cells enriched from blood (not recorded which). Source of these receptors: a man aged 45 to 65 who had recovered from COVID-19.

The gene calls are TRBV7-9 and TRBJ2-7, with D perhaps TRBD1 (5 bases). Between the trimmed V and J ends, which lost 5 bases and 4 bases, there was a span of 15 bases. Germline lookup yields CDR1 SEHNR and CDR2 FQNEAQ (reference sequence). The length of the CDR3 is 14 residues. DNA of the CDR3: TGTGCCAGCAGCACCCATCCGACAGTGTACGAGCAGTACTTC. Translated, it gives CASSTHPTVYEQYF.

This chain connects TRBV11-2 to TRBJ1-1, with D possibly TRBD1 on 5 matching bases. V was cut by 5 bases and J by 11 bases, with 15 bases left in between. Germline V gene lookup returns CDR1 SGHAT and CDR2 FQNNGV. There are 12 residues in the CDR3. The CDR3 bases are TGTGCCAGCAGCACTGGGGGGGTAGGGGCTTTCTTT. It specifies CASSTGGVGAFF.

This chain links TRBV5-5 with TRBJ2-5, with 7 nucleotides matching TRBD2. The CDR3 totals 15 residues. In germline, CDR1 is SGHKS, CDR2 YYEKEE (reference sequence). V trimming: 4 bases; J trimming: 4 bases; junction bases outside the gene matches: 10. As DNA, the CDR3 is TGTGCCAGCAGCCCAACCGGGGGGATGAGAGAGACCCAGTACTTC. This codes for CASSPTGGMRETQYF.

This chain's CDR3 is CASMDSNNQPQHF. In nucleotides, the CDR3 is TGTGCCAGCATGGACAGTAACAATCAGCCCCAGCATTTT. The chain employs TRBV2 and TRBJ1-5; perhaps TRBD1 as D (6 bases). V dropped 7 bases and J dropped 3 bases, with 10 bases sitting between them. From germline, CDR1 is SNHLY and CDR2 FYNNEI. The CDR3 is 13 residues long.

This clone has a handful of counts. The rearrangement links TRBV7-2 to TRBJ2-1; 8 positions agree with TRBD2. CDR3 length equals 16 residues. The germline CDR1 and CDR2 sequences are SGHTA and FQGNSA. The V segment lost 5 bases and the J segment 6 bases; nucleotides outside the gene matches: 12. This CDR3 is CASSPPGGPTRNEQFF. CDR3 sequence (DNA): TGTGCCAGCAGCCCTCCGGGGGGGCCTACTCGCAATGAGCAGTTCTTC.

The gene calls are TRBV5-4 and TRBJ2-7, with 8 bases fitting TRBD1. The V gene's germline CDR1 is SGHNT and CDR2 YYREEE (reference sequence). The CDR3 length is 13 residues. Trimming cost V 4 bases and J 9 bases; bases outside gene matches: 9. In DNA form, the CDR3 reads TGTGCCAGCAGCCCGGGACAGGCCTTCGGGCAGTACTTC. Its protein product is CASSPGQAFGQYF.

CDR3 sequence (DNA): TGTGCCAGCAACATCGGGGGTGGTGAGAGGACCATATATTTT. Its protein product is CASNIGGGERTIYF. The J gene is TRBJ1-3, the V gene TRBV2; D may be TRBD1 (5 bases). The V and J ends lost 7 bases and 10 bases respectively, with 20 bases between them. Germline assignment: CDR1 SNHLY and CDR2 FYNNEI. This CDR3 contains 14 residues.

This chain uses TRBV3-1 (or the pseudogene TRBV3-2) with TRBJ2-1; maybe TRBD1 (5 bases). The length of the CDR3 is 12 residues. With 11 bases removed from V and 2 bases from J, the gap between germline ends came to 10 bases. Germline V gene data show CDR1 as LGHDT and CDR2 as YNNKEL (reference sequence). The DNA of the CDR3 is TGTGCCGCCCAAGGGGCCTACAATGAGCAGTTCTTC. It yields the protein CAAQGAYNEQFF.

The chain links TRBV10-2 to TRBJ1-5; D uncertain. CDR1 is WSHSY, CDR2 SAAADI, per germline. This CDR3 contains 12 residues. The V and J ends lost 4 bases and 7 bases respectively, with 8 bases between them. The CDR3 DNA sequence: TGCGCCAGCAGTGGAGGAGGCCAGCCCCAGCATTTT. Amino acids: CASSGGGQPQHF.

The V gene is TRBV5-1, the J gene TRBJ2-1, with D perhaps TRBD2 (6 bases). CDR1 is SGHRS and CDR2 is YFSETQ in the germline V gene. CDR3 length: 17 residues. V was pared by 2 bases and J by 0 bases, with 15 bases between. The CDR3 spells CASSLMVGLRSYNEQFF. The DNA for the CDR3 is TGCGCCAGCAGCTTAATGGTTGGACTACGCTCCTACAATGAGCAGTTCTTC.

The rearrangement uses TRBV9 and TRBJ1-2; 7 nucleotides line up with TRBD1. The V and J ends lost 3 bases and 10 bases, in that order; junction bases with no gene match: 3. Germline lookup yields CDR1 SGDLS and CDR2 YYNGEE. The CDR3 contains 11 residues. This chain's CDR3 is CASSAGTDYTF. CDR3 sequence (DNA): TGTGCCAGCAGCGCGGGGACAGACTACACCTTC.

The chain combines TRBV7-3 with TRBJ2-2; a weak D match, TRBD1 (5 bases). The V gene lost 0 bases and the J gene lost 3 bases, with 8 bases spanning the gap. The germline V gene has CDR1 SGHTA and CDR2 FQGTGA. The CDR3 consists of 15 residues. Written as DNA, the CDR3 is TGTGCCAGCAGCTTAACAGGGGCCGACACCGGGGAGCTGTTTTTT. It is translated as CASSLTGADTGELFF.

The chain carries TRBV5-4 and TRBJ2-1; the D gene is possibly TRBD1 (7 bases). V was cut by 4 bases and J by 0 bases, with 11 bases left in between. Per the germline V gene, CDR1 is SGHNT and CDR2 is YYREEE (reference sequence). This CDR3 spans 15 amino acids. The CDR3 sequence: CASSPRDSSYNEQFF. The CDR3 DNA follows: TGTGCCAGCAGCCCGCGGGACAGCTCCTACAATGAGCAGTTCTTC.

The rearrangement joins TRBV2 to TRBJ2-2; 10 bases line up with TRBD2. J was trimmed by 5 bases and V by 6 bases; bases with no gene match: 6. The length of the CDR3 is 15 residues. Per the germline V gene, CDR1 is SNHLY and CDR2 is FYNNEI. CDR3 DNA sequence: TGTGCCAGCAGCGTTCCGGGACTAGCGACCGGGGAGCTGTTTTTT. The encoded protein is CASSVPGLATGELFF.

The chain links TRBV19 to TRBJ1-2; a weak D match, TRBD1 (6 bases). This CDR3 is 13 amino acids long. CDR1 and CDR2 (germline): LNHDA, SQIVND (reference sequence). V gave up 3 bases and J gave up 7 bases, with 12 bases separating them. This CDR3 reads CASSISPGAGYTF. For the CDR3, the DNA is TGTGCCAGTAGTATCTCCCCAGGGGCTGGCTACACCTTC. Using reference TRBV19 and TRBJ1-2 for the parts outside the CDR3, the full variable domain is DGGITQSPKYLFRKEGQNVTLSCEQNLNHDAMYWYRQDPGQGLRLIYYSQIVNDFQKGDIAEGYSVSREKKESFPLTVTSAQKNPTAFYLCASSISPGAGYTFGSGTRLTVV.